This T cell receptor beta chain was sequenced for a study of blood T cell repertoires in COVID-19. Per germline, CDR1 MNHNS and CDR2 SASEGT. Trimming took 5 bases from V and 11 from J; bases not matched to a gene: 12. The CDR3 loop spans 14 amino acids. Authors' methods: From reference gene primer amplification, estimates of nucleated cell counts were derived. TCRdb keeps only in-frame clones here, not all; method: immunoSEQ multiplex PCR. V and J calls and clone size come straight from that table; D and trimming were deduced from the DNA. The sample lists roughly 200,000 clones; roughly 76% were seen once.

What was sequenced was peripheral blood. The genes are TRBV6-1 and TRBJ1-1; 9 bases fit TRBD1. The source is a woman between 50 and 59 years old with active or convalescent COVID-19. CDR3 protein: CASSSLPGTGMAFF. CDR3 nucleotide sequence: TGTGCCAGCAGTTCTCTCCCCGGGACAGGGATGGCTTTCTTT.